The clone carrying this T cell receptor beta chain has more than one count but fewer than ten. The CDR3 covers 13 residues. Per germline, CDR1 SEHNR and CDR2 FQNEAQ (reference sequence). Trimming at V came to 4 bases and at J to 6 bases, leaving 1 base not matched to a gene. The protocol was immunoSEQ multiplex PCR, while the TCRdb copy is restricted to in-frame clones and leaves out a portion. The data hold roughly 60,000 clones, with 86% observed a single time. The data belong to a study of technical replicates of blood from several donors. The rearrangement links TRBV7-9 to TRBJ2-2, with 8 bases that match TRBD1. Sequencing was performed on PBMCs. This TCR was recovered from a human donor in good health. Some clones in this sample may be carry-over from other donors' samples. The CDR3 spells CASSSGGAGELFF. CDR3 coding DNA: TGTGCCAGCAGCTCAGGGGGCGCCGGGGAGCTGTTTTTT.